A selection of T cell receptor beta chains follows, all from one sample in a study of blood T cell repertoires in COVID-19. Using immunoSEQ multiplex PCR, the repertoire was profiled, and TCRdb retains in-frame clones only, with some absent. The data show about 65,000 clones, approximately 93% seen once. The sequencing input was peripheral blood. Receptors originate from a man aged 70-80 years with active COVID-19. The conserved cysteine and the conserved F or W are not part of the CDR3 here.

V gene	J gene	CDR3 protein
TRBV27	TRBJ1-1	ASSLRGQNTEAF
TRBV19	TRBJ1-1	ASSIEGGVEAF
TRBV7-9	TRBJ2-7	ASSPGGVEQY
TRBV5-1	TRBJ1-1	ASSTWTGVSTEAF
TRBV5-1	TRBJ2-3	ASSLRPGTSGSTDTQY
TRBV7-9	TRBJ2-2	ASSLVTGMTGELF
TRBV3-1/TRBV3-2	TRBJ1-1	ASSHGQGFIRTEAF
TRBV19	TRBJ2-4	ASSIVDGGLAKNIQY
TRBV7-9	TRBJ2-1	ASSQTGSEQF
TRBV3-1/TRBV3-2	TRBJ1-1	ASSPNRVTAF
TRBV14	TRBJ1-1	ASSQGRLVPNTEAF
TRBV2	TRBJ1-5	ASSDSANSNQPQH
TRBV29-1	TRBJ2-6	SVDRGAGANVLT
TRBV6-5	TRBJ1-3	ASRRDRTSGNTIY
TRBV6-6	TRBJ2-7	ATTRGRSYEQY
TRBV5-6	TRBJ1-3	ASSLDSRNTIY
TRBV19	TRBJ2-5	ASRTQTGVRETQY
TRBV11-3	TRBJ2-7	ASSISGTGVPYEQY
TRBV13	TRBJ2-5	ASSLDRQETQY
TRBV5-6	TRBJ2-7	ASSMSGVSQY
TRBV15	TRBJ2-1	ATSRDLSSAGGNNEQF
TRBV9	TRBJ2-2	ASSMDRNTGELF
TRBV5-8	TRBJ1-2	ASSLAGGVYGYT
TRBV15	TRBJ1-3	ATSTSPGTGNTIY
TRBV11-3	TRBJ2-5	ASSPRTGGLETQY
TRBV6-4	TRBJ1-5	ASSAGYNSNQPQH
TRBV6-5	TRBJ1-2	ASSYRVSGTYGYT
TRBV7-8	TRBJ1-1	ASSLVGPGTTEAF
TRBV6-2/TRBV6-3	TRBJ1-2	ASSSSGTGELGNYGYT
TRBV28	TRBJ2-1	ASSIPSGGEGNEQF
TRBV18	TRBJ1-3	ASRAGTEGNTIY
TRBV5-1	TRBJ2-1	ASSLGLGASSYNEQF
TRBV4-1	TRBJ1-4	ASSQSTGGLANEKLF
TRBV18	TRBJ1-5	ASSLGTGGNQPQH